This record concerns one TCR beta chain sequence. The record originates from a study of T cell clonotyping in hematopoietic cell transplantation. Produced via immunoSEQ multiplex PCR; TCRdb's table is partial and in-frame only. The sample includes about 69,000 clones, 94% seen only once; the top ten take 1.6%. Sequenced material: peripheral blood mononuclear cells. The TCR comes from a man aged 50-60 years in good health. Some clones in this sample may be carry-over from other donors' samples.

CDR3 sequence (DNA): TGTGCCAGCAGCGTGACAGGGTATATCACACCCCTCCACTTT. Translated: CASSVTGYITPLHF. This chain uses TRBV5-6 with TRBJ1-6; 7 bases match TRBD1. CDR1 is SGHDT and CDR2 is YYEEEE in the germline V gene. V lost 4 bases and J lost 11; bases outside the gene matches: 9. The CDR3 consists of 14 residues.